This passage covers 28 T cell receptor beta chains from one sample sequenced in a study of T cells after yellow fever vaccination. TCRdb independently ran MiXCR on the 5' RACE reads; one entry per CDR3 protein. Here the sample spans 350,000 to 450,000 distinct CDR3 sequences, 18% being singletons. The starting material was PBMCs, obtained before the yellow fever booster vaccination. The receptor set was obtained from a man aged 18 to 30 who received the YFV17D yellow fever vaccine.

This clonotype occurred a few times. This chain links TRBV27 with TRBJ2-3; a possible D gene is TRBD2 (7 bases). The V gene's germline CDR1 is MNHEY and CDR2 SMNVEV (reference sequence). The CDR3 runs to 14 residues. V was cut by 6 bases and J by 5 bases, with 15 bases left in between. The CDR3 reads CASSLTGGRDTQYF. In nucleotides, the CDR3 is TGTGCCAGCAGCCTAACGGGGGGCCGAGATACGCAGTATTTT.

Only a few counts were recorded for this clonotype. The gene calls are TRBV20-1 and TRBJ1-2, with D possibly being TRBD1 (5 bases). CDR3 length equals 12 residues. Germline CDR1 is DFQATT and CDR2 is SNEGSKA (reference sequence). Between the trimmed V and J ends, which lost 4 bases and 2 bases, there was a span of 8 bases. The CDR3 DNA is TGCAGTGCTAAGGGACCGAACTATGGCTACACCTTC. Translated: CSAKGPNYGYTF.

V and J are TRBV12-3 or TRBV12-4 and TRBJ1-1, with D maybe TRBD1 (5 bases). The germline V and J ends were trimmed by 5 bases and 0 bases, with 13 bases remaining between them. The CDR3 has 15 amino acids. The CDR3 bases are TGTGCCAGCAGTGATAGCGACAGTTTGAACACTGAAGCTTTCTTT. Residues: CASSDSDSLNTEAFF.

This clonotype was seen a handful of times. The chain links TRBV29-1 to TRBJ2-3; 9 nucleotides match TRBD2. Per the germline V gene, CDR1 is SQVTM and CDR2 is ANQGSEA. The CDR3 sequence is 14 residues long. J gave up 4 bases and V 8 bases, and 10 bases lay outside the gene matches. The CDR3 protein is CSSRGGGGADTQYF. In DNA, the CDR3 is TGCAGCTCGAGGGGTGGCGGGGGGGCAGATACGCAGTATTTT.

V usage is TRBV4-1 and J usage is TRBJ2-3; possibly TRBD2 for D (5 bases). The ends were cut back, 0 bases at V and 6 bases at J, with 16 bases in the middle. CDR1 and CDR2 from the germline V gene are MGHRA and YSYEKL. The CDR3 sequence is 16 residues long. Here the CDR3 reads CASSQEGVPASDTQYF. The CDR3 nucleotides are TGCGCCAGCAGCCAAGAGGGAGTACCTGCTTCTGATACGCAGTATTTT.

In this sample, this clonotype turned up a few times. The chain combines TRBV7-9 with TRBJ2-1, with 15 bases lining up with TRBD2. From germline, CDR1 is SEHNR and CDR2 FQNEAQ (reference sequence). V trimming: 3 bases; J trimming: 10 bases; junction bases outside the gene matches: 16. CDR3 size: 19 residues. The DNA for the CDR3 is TGTGCCAGCAGCTTTAGTGGACTAGCGGGGGGGTTCCCCCTGCCGGAGCAGTTCTTC. This translates into CASSFSGLAGGFPLPEQFF.

This clonotype has more than one count but fewer than ten. V gene TRBV4-1 combines with J gene TRBJ1-2; TRBD1 agrees at 8 bases. This CDR3 comprises 15 residues. CDR1 is MGHRA, CDR2 YSYEKL, per germline. The V segment lost 5 bases and the J segment 6 bases; nucleotides outside the gene matches: 11. CDR3: CASSTSPGQAHGYTF. In nucleotides, the CDR3 is TGCGCCAGCAGCACCAGCCCGGGACAGGCGCATGGCTACACCTTC.

The V call is TRBV10-3, the J call TRBJ2-1; D is undetermined. This CDR3 spans 13 amino acids. Germline V CDR1 and CDR2: ENHRY, SYGVKD. V dropped 3 bases and J dropped 6 bases, with 9 bases sitting between them. The CDR3 DNA reads as TGTGCCATCAGTGACAGGCCATGCAATGAGCAGTTCTTC. Translation: CAISDRPCNEQFF.

This clonotype was seen more than once but under ten times. The V and J genes are TRBV6-6 and TRBJ1-2; D is unclear. The V gene's germline CDR1 is MNHNY and CDR2 SVGAGI (reference sequence). V lost 6 bases, J lost 4 bases, and 21 bases lay in between. This CDR3 spans 16 amino acids. Here the CDR3 DNA reads TGTGCCAGCAGCCTAGGAACCTCGAACAGTCGCTATGGCTACACCTTC. Translated, it gives CASSLGTSNSRYGYTF.

The chain combines TRBV12-5 with TRBJ1-1, with D unclear. The CDR3 has 14 residues. CDR1 and CDR2 from the germline V gene are LGHNT and FRNRAP. V lost 5 bases and J 1 base, leaving 11 bases between the germline ends. Here the CDR3 reads CASGGSTRNTEAFF. CDR3 bases: TGTGCTAGTGGTGGGAGCACTCGGAACACTGAAGCTTTCTTT.

This clonotype was counted only a few times. The chain is built from TRBV5-1 and TRBJ2-1, with 8 bases that match TRBD1. There are 15 residues in the CDR3. V shed 0 bases, J shed 8 bases, and the junction held 7 bases outside the gene matches. CDR1 and CDR2 (germline): SGHRS, YFSETQ. The CDR3 loop reads CASSLVRGLMDEQFF. Here the CDR3 DNA reads TGCGCCAGCAGCTTGGTCAGGGGGCTTATGGATGAGCAGTTCTTC.

The gene calls are TRBV5-6 and TRBJ2-3; D unresolved. The germline gives CDR1 SGHDT, CDR2 YYEEEE. CDR3 length: 11 amino acids. V was pared by 7 bases and J by 5 bases, with 8 bases between. The CDR3: CASGSIDTQYF. DNA for the CDR3: TGTGCCAGCGGATCCATAGATACGCAGTATTTT.

The chain is built from TRBV27 and TRBJ2-3; tentative D call: TRBD1 (5 bases). The CDR3 covers 16 residues. V was trimmed by 5 bases and J by 2 bases, leaving 17 bases between them. Germline CDR1 reads MNHEY; CDR2 reads SMNVEV (reference sequence). CDR3 residues: CASSDKGRLFTDTQYF. As DNA, the CDR3 is TGTGCCAGCAGTGATAAGGGGCGCCTCTTCACAGATACGCAGTATTTT.

CDR3 sequence: CASNTGLGTQYF. As DNA, the CDR3 is TGTGCCAGCAATACAGGTTTAGGGACCCAGTACTTC. The gene calls are TRBV12-3 or TRBV12-4 and TRBJ2-5; D might be TRBD1 (5 bases). CDR3 length: 12 residues. Trimming shortened V by 7 bases and J by 7 bases, and 13 bases separated the two germline ends.

This clonotype has only a few counts. The V call is TRBV5-5, the J call TRBJ2-5; tentatively, D is TRBD2 (5 bases). Germline V gives CDR1 SGHKS, CDR2 YYEKEE (reference sequence). This CDR3 contains 15 residues. The V and J ends lost 0 bases and 4 bases respectively, with 13 bases between them. CDR3 residues: CASSLEGSRGETQYF. The CDR3 DNA sequence: TGTGCCAGCAGCTTGGAGGGCTCCCGGGGAGAGACCCAGTACTTC.

This clonotype showed up just a few times. The chain couples TRBV29-1 to TRBJ2-2; 7 nucleotides align to TRBD2. The CDR3 is 14 residues long. Unmatched junction bases numbered 7, after V lost 8 bases and J lost 1 base. Per germline, CDR1 SQVTM and CDR2 ANQGSEA. CDR3 nucleotides: TGCAGCACCCAGGGCGGGGGGAACACCGGGGAGCTGTTTTTT. It is translated as CSTQGGGNTGELFF.

The genes are TRBV7-9 and TRBJ2-1; tentatively, D is TRBD2 (5 bases). CDR1 is SEHNR, CDR2 FQNEAQ, per germline (reference sequence). This CDR3 comprises 12 residues. With 2 bases removed from V and 12 bases from J, the gap between germline ends came to 11 bases. This chain's CDR3 is CASSLFSGRQFF. CDR3 bases: TGTGCCAGCAGCTTATTTTCGGGGAGGCAGTTCTTC.

V and J are TRBV20-1 and TRBJ2-5; 7 nucleotides agree with TRBD2. The V segment lost 3 bases and the J segment 4 bases; nucleotides outside the gene matches: 2. This CDR3 is 12 amino acids long. CDR1 and CDR2 from the germline V gene are DFQATT and SNEGSKA (reference sequence). CDR3 DNA: TGCAGTGCTAGCGGGGGGTCAGAGACCCAGTACTTC. Translating gives CSASGGSETQYF.

V is TRBV20-1 and J is TRBJ2-3; D is uncertain. Trimming stripped 3 bases from V and 4 bases from J, with 14 bases between. The CDR3 loop spans 14 amino acids. Germline V CDR1 and CDR2: DFQATT, SNEGSKA (reference sequence). The CDR3, as DNA: TGCAGTGCTAGGGTCCTTACCAGTGCAGATACGCAGTATTTT. Translating gives CSARVLTSADTQYF.

CDR3 loop: CASSYSSGAINEQFF. As DNA, the CDR3 is TGTGCCAGCAGCTATTCTAGCGGGGCGATCAATGAGCAGTTCTTC. J is TRBJ2-1 and V is TRBV11-2, with 9 bases aligning to TRBD2. Germline values: CDR1 SGHAT, CDR2 FQNNGV. Unmatched junction bases numbered 7, after V lost 4 bases and J lost 6 bases. The CDR3 has 15 amino acids.

The chain couples TRBV4-1 to TRBJ2-2; 15 nucleotides agree with TRBD2. The CDR3 length is 21 residues. Trimming cost V 3 bases and J 4 bases; bases outside gene matches: 15. Germline lookup yields CDR1 MGHRA and CDR2 YSYEKL. DNA for the CDR3: TGCGCCAGCAGCCACCGAGGGGCCGGGACTAGCGGGGGGAAGGGCACCGGGGAGCTGTTTTTT. Its translation is CASSHRGAGTSGGKGTGELFF.

CDR3 nucleotides: TGTGCCAGCGCACGGCCCAACACAGATACGCAGTATTTT. It yields the protein CASARPNTDTQYF. The chain combines TRBV6-2 or TRBV6-3 with TRBJ2-3; D is undetermined. The germline V and J ends were trimmed by 8 bases and 2 bases, with 11 bases remaining between them. The germline V gene has CDR1 MNHEY and CDR2 SVGEGT. This CDR3 contains 13 residues.

The CDR3 bases are TGTGCCAGCAGCTTAGGGCGGGGCTCCTACAATGAGCAGTTCTTC. This translates into CASSLGRGSYNEQFF. V and J are TRBV7-9 and TRBJ2-1, with a tentative D call TRBD2 (6 bases). From germline, CDR1 is SEHNR and CDR2 FQNEAQ (reference sequence). Trimming shortened V by 1 base and J by 0 bases, and 7 bases separated the two germline ends. CDR3 length: 15 amino acids.

This clonotype appeared a few times. This sequence joins TRBV19 and TRBJ2-3, with D hard to call. Germline V gene lookup returns CDR1 LNHDA and CDR2 SQIVND (reference sequence). The CDR3 length is 14 residues. V lost 4 bases to trimming and J lost 6 bases, with 14 bases between them. The CDR3 coding sequence is TGTGCCAGTAGTACCGCTCCTTCTTCGGATACGCAGTATTTT. It yields the protein CASSTAPSSDTQYF.

This clonotype was seen a few times. The chain carries TRBV27 and TRBJ2-1, with 8 bases aligning to TRBD2. Germline CDR1 and CDR2: MNHEY and SMNVEV (reference sequence). The ends lost 5 bases at V and 8 bases at J; junction bases unmatched: 8. The CDR3 is 14 residues long. CDR3 bases: TGTGCCAGCAGTGTAAGGACTAGCCCGGATGAGCAGTTCTTC. Its translation: CASSVRTSPDEQFF.

The J gene is TRBJ2-3, the V gene TRBV30, with 9 bases matching TRBD2. The CDR3 sequence is 18 residues long. Per the germline V gene, CDR1 is GTSNPN and CDR2 is SVGIG (reference sequence). Trimming cost V 0 bases and J 2 bases; bases outside gene matches: 12. Here the CDR3 reads CAWSVPMPSGALTDTQYF. CDR3 sequence (DNA): TGTGCCTGGAGTGTACCGATGCCTAGCGGGGCCCTCACAGATACGCAGTATTTT. The complete variable domain, with remaining parts taken from reference TRBV30 and TRBJ2-3, reads SQTIHQWPATLVQPVGSPLSLECTVEGTSNPNLYWYRQAAGRGLQLLFYSVGIGQISSEVPQNLSASRPQDRQFILSSKKLLLSDSGFYLCAWSVPMPSGALTDTQYFGPGTRLTVL.

The chain employs TRBV5-1 and TRBJ2-7, with 7 bases that match TRBD1. The germline V gene encodes CDR1 SGHRS and CDR2 YFSETQ. V trimming: 5 bases; J trimming: 2 bases; junction bases outside the gene matches: 7. The CDR3 runs to 14 residues. CDR3 nucleotides: TGCGCCAGCAGACCTCGACAGGGTCCCTACGAGCAGTACTTC. Protein product: CASRPRQGPYEQYF.

This clonotype came up a few times. The genes are TRBV20-1 and TRBJ2-3; 8 bases fit TRBD2. CDR3 length: 15 amino acids. V lost 5 bases to trimming and J lost 0 bases; unmatched junction nucleotides: 7. Germline lookup yields CDR1 DFQATT and CDR2 SNEGSKA (reference sequence). The CDR3 region has the DNA TGCAGTGCTCCAAAGCGGGGGTACAGCACAGATACGCAGTATTTT. Protein product: CSAPKRGYSTDTQYF.